This is a list of T cell receptor beta chains from one sample in a study of technical replicates of blood from a few donors. TCRdb keeps only in-frame clones here, not all; method: immunoSEQ multiplex PCR. This sample yields 65,000 to 95,000 clones, of which 70% to 90% are seen a single time; about 5.1% belongs to the top ten. Sequencing was performed on PBMCs. The receptors come from a human donor in good health. Some clones in this sample may be carry-over from other donors' samples. Each CDR3 is given without its conserved first and last residue.

V: TRBV7-2; CDR3: ASSLVAGGVSNTQY
V: TRBV18; CDR3: ASSLGLSNTGELF
V: TRBV5-6; CDR3: ASSLGLERGGF
V: TRBV4-1; CDR3: ASSIMLANYNEQF
V: TRBV7-7; CDR3: ASSFRGTVSYEQY
V: TRBV27; CDR3: ASSLWASGGIGDEQF
V: TRBV5-4; CDR3: ASSPVGRGTNTGELF
V: TRBV6-6; CDR3: ASRPTSGRVGTQY
V: TRBV5-1; CDR3: ATNPGAVSAGELF
V: TRBV6-5; CDR3: ASSYGGQDYGYT
V: TRBV4-3; CDR3: ASSYGTSGRNEQF
V: TRBV11-2; CDR3: ASRPGGRGPLDTQY
V: TRBV18; CDR3: ASSQDSGYNEQF
V: TRBV6-1; CDR3: ASTMGQPPEPQH
V: TRBV25-1; CDR3: ASSDSQEHNQPQH
V: TRBV10-3; CDR3: AISESWDSQLYEQY